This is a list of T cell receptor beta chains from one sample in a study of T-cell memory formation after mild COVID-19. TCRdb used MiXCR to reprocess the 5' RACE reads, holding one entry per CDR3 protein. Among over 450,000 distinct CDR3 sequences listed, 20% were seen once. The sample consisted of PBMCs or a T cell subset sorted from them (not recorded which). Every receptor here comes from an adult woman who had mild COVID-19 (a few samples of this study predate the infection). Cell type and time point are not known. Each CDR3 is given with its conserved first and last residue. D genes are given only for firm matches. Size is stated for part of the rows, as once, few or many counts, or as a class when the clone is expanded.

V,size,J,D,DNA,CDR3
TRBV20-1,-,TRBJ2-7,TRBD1,TGCAGTGCTAGCTTCAGGGGGATGTACGAGCAGTACTTC,CSASFRGMYEQYF
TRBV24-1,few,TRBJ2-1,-,TGTGCCACCAGTGATTTGGGCGGATCGGAGTACAATGAGCAGTTCTTC,CATSDLGGSEYNEQFF
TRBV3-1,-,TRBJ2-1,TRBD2,TGTGCCAGCAGCCAAGATCCGGGAGCGGGAGTTTACAATGAGCAGTTCTTC,CASSQDPGAGVYNEQFF
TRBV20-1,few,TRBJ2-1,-,TGCAGTGCTACTCGGGGCACCTACAATGAGCAGTTCTTC,CSATRGTYNEQFF
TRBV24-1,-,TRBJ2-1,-,TGTGCCACCAGTGATTTCTCGCGCTCCTCCTACAATGAGCAGTTCTTC,CATSDFSRSSYNEQFF
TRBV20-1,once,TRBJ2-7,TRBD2,TGCAGTGCTAGAGGGGAGCTAGCGGGGATCACCTACGAGCAGTACTTC,CSARGELAGITYEQYF
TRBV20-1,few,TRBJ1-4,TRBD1,TGCAGTGCTCGCGAAAGCACACAGGGGCTCGGTGAAAAACTGTTTTTT,CSARESTQGLGEKLFF
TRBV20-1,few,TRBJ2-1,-,TGCAGTGCTAGTCGGGGCCGGATGAATGAGCAGTTCTTC,CSASRGRMNEQFF
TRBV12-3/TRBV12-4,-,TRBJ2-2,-,TGTGCCAGCAAACACAGGGTAAATTCGAACACCGGGGAGCTGTTTTTT,CASKHRVNSNTGELFF
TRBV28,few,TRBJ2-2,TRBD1,TGTGCCAGTACAACGGGACAGGGAGACACCGGGGAGCTGTTTTTT,CASTTGQGDTGELFF
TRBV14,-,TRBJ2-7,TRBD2,TGTGCCAGCAGCCTATTACCGGGACTAGCGGGGTACGAGCAGTACTTC,CASSLLPGLAGYEQYF
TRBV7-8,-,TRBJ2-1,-,TGTGCCAGTAGGGAATTCCCGGGACTCGACAATGAGCAGTTCTTC,CASREFPGLDNEQFF
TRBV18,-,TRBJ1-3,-,TGTGCCAGCCGGGACATCTCCGGAAACACCATATATTTT,CASRDISGNTIYF
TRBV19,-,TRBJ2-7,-,TGTGCCAGTAGTATAGAGGGCAGCTACGAGCAGTACTTC,CASSIEGSYEQYF
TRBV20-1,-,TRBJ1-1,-,TGCAGTGCTAGAAAGAGGCCCCTGAACACTGAAGCTTTCTTT,CSARKRPLNTEAFF
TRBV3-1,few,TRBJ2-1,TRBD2,TGTGCCAGCAGCCAAGTGGCGGGGGGGATCGGTGAGCAGTTCTTC,CASSQVAGGIGEQFF
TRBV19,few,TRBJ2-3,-,TGTGCCAGTAGTAGGGGGGGCGAGGGCACAGATACGCAGTATTTT,CASSRGGEGTDTQYF
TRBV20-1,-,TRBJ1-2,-,TGCAGTGCTAGAATACGGGGTAATGTCTATGGCTACACCTTC,CSARIRGNVYGYTF
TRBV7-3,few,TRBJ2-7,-,TGTGCCAGCAGCCAAAGCCGGGACATTACCTACGAGCAGTACTTC,CASSQSRDITYEQYF
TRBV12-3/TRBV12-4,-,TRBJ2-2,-,TGTGCCAGCAGTTGGCACCTGAACACCGGGGAGCTGTTTTTT,CASSWHLNTGELFF
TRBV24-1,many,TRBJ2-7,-,TGTGCCACCAGTGATCCCCGGACTCGAACCTACGAGCAGTACTTC,CATSDPRTRTYEQYF
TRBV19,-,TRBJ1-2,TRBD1,TGTGCCAGTACCCTGGACAGGGGTCGGGGCTACACCTTC,CASTLDRGRGYTF
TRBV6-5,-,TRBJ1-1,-,TGTGCCAGCAGTTACAGGCGTCATAAGAACACTGAAGCTTTCTTT,CASSYRRHKNTEAFF
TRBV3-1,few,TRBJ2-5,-,TGTGCCAGCAGCCGGCGTGGGGGGCCGGTCGGAGAGACCCAGTACTTC,CASSRRGGPVGETQYF
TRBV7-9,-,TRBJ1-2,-,TGTGCCAGCAGCTCATGGACGGCCTCGGAAGGCTACACCTTC,CASSSWTASEGYTF
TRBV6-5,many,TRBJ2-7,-,TGTGCCAGCAGAAAAGATATAGGGAGTGACGAGCAGTACTTC,CASRKDIGSDEQYF
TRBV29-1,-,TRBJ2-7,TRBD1,TGCAGCGTTCCTCCGGACAGGGGCGAAATTTCCTACGAGCAGTACTTC,CSVPPDRGEISYEQYF
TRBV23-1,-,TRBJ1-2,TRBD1,TGCGCCAGCCGGCAGGGGGTTATGAACGGCTACACCTTC,CASRQGVMNGYTF
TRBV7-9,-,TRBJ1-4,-,TGTGCCAGCAGCCCTAATGAAAAACTGTTTTTT,CASSPNEKLFF